A single T cell receptor beta chain is shown here with its context. Only in-frame clones appear in the TCRdb table, and some are missing; sequencing was by immunoSEQ multiplex PCR. The sample yields roughly 40,000 clones, about nine tenths seen once. The source of the sample is a study of T cell changes during pregnancy in multiple sclerosis. The TCR originated in a female donor with multiple sclerosis, enrolled in a pregnancy study. Sequencing was performed on CD4+ T cells from peripheral blood mononuclear cells, taken in the first trimester of pregnancy.

The CDR3 DNA is TGCAGTGCTAGCGAGAGCTACGAGCAGTACTTC. Amino acid sequence: CSASESYEQYF. The chain carries TRBV20-1 and TRBJ2-7; D remains ambiguous. CDR3 length: 11 amino acids. CDR1 DFQATT and CDR2 SNEGSKA come from the germline V gene (reference sequence). The V end lost 3 bases, the J end lost 3 bases, and 6 bases lay between the germline ends.